This T cell receptor (beta chain) was captured by sequencing in a study of blood T cell repertoires in COVID-19. Study-level background: From the United States, Italy and Spain came samples of acute and convalescent COVID-19. PBMCs, B-cell-depleted T cells, or T cells provided the cDNA or gDNA that made up the material.

The CDR3 is 17 amino acids. V lost 5 bases and J lost 1, with 17 bases in between. Germline-derived CDR1 and CDR2 are LGHNA and YNFKEQ. In the authors' workflow: Amplifying reference gene primers gave estimates of nucleated cell counts. Libraries were prepared by immunoSEQ multiplex PCR; TCRdb keeps only in-frame clonotypes and omits some of them. D and trimming were read from the DNA, whereas the V and J calls and clone size are those reported in that table. The table records about 56,000 clones, about 85% of them present only once. This TCR was sampled from a woman aged 80 or older with acute or convalescent COVID-19. Sequenced material: peripheral blood. This chain uses TRBV4-2 with TRBJ2-2, with TRBD2 as a possible D gene (6 bases). DNA of the CDR3: TGTGCCAGCAGCTTAAGCCAAAGTAGCGGGAACACCGGGGAGCTGTTTTTT. Protein product: CASSLSQSSGNTGELFF.